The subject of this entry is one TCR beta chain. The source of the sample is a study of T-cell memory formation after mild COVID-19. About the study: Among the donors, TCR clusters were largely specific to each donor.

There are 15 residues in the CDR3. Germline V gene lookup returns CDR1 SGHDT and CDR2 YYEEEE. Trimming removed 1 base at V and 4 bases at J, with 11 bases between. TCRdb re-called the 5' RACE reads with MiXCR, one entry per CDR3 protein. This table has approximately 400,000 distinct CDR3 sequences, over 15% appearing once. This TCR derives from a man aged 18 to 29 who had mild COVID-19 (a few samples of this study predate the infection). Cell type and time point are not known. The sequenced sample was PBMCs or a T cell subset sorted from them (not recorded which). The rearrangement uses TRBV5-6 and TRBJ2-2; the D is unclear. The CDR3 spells CASSLYRKPTGELFF. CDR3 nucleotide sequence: TGTGCCAGCAGCTTGTACAGAAAGCCCACCGGGGAGCTGTTTTTT.